What follows is one T cell receptor (beta chain) and its context. As yet, its antigen is unknown. This record comes from a study of T cell responses to AZD1222 COVID-19 vaccine. Study-wide context: The analysis combined second doses at about 4 or about 12 weeks.

Germline V CDR1 and CDR2: GTSNPN, SVGIG (reference sequence). V was trimmed by 0 bases and J by 10 bases, leaving 7 bases between them. This CDR3 has 12 amino acids. Study-wide results and caveats: Two doses of AZD1222 preceded a rise in Spike-specific TCR breadth and depth. Among the donors, most were white British and more were female, and clonal diversity was possibly underestimated.

Assay: immunoSEQ multiplex PCR; the TCRdb copy retains only in-frame clones and omits some. The repertoire holds about 110,000 clones, around 82% seen once, with approximately 4.6% in the top ten. This sample comprised peripheral blood, obtained on day 0 of AZD1222 vaccination. The chain combines TRBV30 with TRBJ1-6; D gene ambiguous. The source is an adult in good health. The DNA of the CDR3 is TGTGCCTGGAGTGTACCGTACTCACCCCTCCACTTT. It translates to CAWSVPYSPLHF.